Sequencing of this TCR beta chain was carried out in a study of T cell responses to AZD1222 COVID-19 vaccine. Clones were sequenced by immunoSEQ multiplex PCR, and TCRdb holds only the in-frame ones, with some missing. The data show under 200,000 clones, around nine tenths seen once. The table lists this clone with a few counts. Looked up from germline, CDR1 is SGHDT and CDR2 is YYEEEE. This CDR3 is built from 14 residues. Trimming took 0 bases from V and 0 from J, leaving 4 bases between them. The TCR comes from an adult in good health. The starting material was peripheral blood, obtained on day 0 of AZD1222 vaccination. The chain is built from TRBV5-6 and TRBJ1-3; no clear D gene. CDR3 nucleotide sequence: TGTGCCAGCAGCTTGGTCAGCTCTGGAAACACCATATATTTT. Amino acids: CASSLVSSGNTIYF.